This T cell receptor beta chain is from a study of sequential checkpoint blockade in melanoma (dated by TCRdb to about 2019). Background on the whole study: Patients were assigned by 1:1 randomization to either first-line nivolumab followed by ipilimumab (arm A) or ipilimumab followed by nivolumab (arm B). Maintenance nivolumab was given following each of the two trial sequences. DNA from roughly 91 pretreatment melanoma tumor samples underwent TCRbeta immunosequencing. Matched tumor biopsies were taken from over 20 patients before treatment and at week 13, after single-agent nivolumab (arm A) or ipilimumab (arm B). About 80% of the matched tumor biopsy pairs taken before and after treatment were from the same lesion. Broad study findings and their caveats: In the nivolumab-first arm (arm A), pretreatment tumor TIL clonality was associated with response (P = .04). Small sample sizes and reduced statistical power limited the within-arm analyses of tumor T-cell fraction. Tumor T-cell fraction and clonality were found to correlate with PD-L1 staining and CD8+ T-cell counts but not with mutational load. Larger, independent patient cohorts are needed to validate the response-prediction model that combines TCR metrics and mutation burden. Achieving clinical benefit was about 30 times more likely for patients whose tumor T-cell fraction and clonality increased by week 13.

Sample treatment or condition, as interpreted from the label and publication: randomized to nivolumab then ipilimumab (arm A) or the reverse (arm B). Prior DNA-damaging chemotherapy had not been received by any trial patient. Samples were obtained from patients with melanoma enrolled in CheckMate 064, a randomized, open-label phase II trial of sequential checkpoint blockade. Tumor TCR sequencing used genomic DNA from formalin-fixed paraffin-embedded (FFPE) tissue samples. Regarding this clone: Its antigen has not been determined. No base-level quality is on record; no much larger clone is a single base apart.

The immunoSEQ Assay was used to immunosequence TCRbeta CDR3 regions from genomic DNA. Prior to high-throughput sequencing, genomic DNA was amplified by bias-controlled multiplex PCR. The authors' analysis ran thus. To quantify the absolute abundance of each unique TCRbeta CDR3 region, the sequences were collapsed and filtered. Clonality, defined as 1 minus Pielou's evenness, was calculated using only productive rearrangements. Tumor T-cell fraction was calculated by normalizing TCRbeta template counts to the amount of usable DNA, which was estimated from several housekeeping genes. A previously published method was used to identify clones whose frequencies were significantly greater in on-treatment samples than in baseline samples. This immuneACCESS table, as held by TCRdb, lists in-frame sequences with V and J called but not all clones. Of the missing ones, under half trace to an unresolved V gene in checked studies; the others have no known cause. V and J calls and clone size are given by that table; D and trimming were obtained from the DNA. In all, the sample holds about 1,400 clones, and less than 30% of those were seen once. The leading ten clones occupy about 10% of the sample.

V is reduced by 5 bases and J by 3 bases, leaving a spacing of 8 bases between them. CDR1 and CDR2 (MGHDK, SYGVNS) derive from the germline V gene. The CDR3, from cysteine to phenylalanine, totals 13 residues. The entry retains the CDR3 DNA only, 39 bases that are in frame from base 1. The source of this sequence is a human donor with melanoma. The chain joins TRBV25-1 to TRBJ1-5; the D gene assignment is ambiguous. Specimen: tumor tissue (inferred from file names), collected from a patient given nivolumab and ipilimumab in sequence. This receptor carries the CDR3 CASSPGINQPQHF. The sequence in DNA is TGTGCCAGCAGTCCCGGTATCAATCAGCCCCAGCATTTT.